This T cell receptor beta chain is from a study of T cell changes during pregnancy in multiple sclerosis. This CDR3 region has 14 residues. CDR1 SGHRS and CDR2 YFSETQ come from the germline V gene. Deletions cut 3 bases from V and 0 bases from J, with 8 bases between. TCRdb keeps only in-frame clones here, not all; method: immunoSEQ multiplex PCR. Seen here are tens of thousands of clones, about nine tenths observed once, and the top ten hold approximately 2.8%. The sample in question was CD8+ T cells from peripheral blood mononuclear cells, obtained before pregnancy. This sequence was found in a female donor with multiple sclerosis, enrolled in a pregnancy study. This chain uses TRBV5-1 with TRBJ2-3, with D unclear. The CDR3 DNA reads as TGCGCCAGCAGCTCCCCACTTAGCACAGATACGCAGTATTTT. This translates into CASSSPLSTDTQYF.